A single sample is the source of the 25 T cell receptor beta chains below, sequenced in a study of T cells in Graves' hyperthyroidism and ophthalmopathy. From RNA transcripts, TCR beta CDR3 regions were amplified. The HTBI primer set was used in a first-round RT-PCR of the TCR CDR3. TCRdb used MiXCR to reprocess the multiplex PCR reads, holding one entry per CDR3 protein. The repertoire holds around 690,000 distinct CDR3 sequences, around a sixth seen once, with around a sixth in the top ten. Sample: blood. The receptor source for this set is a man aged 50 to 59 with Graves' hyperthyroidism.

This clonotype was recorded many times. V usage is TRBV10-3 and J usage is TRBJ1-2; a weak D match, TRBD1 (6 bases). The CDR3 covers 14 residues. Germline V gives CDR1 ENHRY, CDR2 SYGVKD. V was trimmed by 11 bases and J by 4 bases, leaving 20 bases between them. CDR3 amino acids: CAVKGVVLGYGYTF. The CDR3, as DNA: TGTGCCGTAAAGGGGGTCGTTCTTGGCTATGGCTACACCTTC.

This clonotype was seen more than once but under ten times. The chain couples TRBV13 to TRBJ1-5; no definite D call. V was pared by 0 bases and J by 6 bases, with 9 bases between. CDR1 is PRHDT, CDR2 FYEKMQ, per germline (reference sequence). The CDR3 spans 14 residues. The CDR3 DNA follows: TGTGCCAGCAGCTTAGGCCTCGGCGGTCAGCCCCAGCATTTT. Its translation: CASSLGLGGQPQHF.

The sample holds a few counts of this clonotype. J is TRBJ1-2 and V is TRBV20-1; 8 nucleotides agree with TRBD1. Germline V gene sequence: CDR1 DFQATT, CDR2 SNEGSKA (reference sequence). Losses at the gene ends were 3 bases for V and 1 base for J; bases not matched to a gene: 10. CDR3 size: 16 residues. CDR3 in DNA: TGCAGTGCTAGGGAGGGGCCGGGACAGGTTAACTATGGCTACACCTTC. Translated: CSAREGPGQVNYGYTF.

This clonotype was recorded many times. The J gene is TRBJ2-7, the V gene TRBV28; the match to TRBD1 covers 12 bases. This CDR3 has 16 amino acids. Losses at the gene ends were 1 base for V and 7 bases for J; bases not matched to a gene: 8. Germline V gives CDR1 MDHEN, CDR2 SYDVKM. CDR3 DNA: TGTGCCAGCAGTTTATTCCGGGACAGGGGGCTTCATGAGCAGTACTTC. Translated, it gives CASSLFRDRGLHEQYF.

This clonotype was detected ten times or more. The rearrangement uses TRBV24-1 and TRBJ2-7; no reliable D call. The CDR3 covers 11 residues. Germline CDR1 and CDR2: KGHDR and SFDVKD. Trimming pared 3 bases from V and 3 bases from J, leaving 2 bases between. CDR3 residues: CATSDVYEQYF. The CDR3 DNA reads TGTGCCACCAGTGATGTCTACGAGCAGTACTTC.

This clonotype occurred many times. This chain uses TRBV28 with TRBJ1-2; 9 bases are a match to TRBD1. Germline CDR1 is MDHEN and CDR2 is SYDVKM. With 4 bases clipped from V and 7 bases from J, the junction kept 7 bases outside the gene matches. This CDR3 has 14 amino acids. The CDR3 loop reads CASSSTTGGSGYTF. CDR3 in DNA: TGTGCCAGCAGTTCTACCACAGGGGGCTCTGGCTACACCTTC.

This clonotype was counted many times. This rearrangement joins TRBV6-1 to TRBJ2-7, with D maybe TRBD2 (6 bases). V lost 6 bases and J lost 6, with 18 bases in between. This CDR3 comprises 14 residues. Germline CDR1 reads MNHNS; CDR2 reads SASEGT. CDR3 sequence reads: CASRPLDISGEQYF. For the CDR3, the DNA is TGTGCCAGCAGACCTTTGGACATTAGCGGCGAGCAGTACTTC.

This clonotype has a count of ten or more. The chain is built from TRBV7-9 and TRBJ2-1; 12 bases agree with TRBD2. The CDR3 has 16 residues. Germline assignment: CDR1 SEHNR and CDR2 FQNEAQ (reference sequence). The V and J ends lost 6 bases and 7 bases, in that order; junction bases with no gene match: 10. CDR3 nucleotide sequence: TGTGCCAGCAGGCCCCGACTAGCGGGAGAGGGTAATGAGCAGTTCTTC. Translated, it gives CASRPRLAGEGNEQFF.

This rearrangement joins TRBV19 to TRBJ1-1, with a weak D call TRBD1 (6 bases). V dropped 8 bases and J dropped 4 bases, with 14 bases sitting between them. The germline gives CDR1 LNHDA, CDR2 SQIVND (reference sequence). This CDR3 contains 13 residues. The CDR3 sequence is CASSKRGSTEAFF. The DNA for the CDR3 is TGTGCCAGTTCTAAGAGGGGGAGCACTGAAGCTTTCTTT.

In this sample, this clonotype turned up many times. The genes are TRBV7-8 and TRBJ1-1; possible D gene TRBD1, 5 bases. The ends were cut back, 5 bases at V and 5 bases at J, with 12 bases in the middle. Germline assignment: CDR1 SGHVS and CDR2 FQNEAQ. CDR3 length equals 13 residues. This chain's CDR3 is CASSPYQGTEAFF. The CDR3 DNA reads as TGTGCCAGCAGCCCCTATCAGGGTACTGAAGCTTTCTTT.

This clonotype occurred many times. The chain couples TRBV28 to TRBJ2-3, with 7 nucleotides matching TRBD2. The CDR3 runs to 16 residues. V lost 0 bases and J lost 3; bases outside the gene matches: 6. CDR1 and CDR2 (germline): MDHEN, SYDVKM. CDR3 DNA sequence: TGTGCCAGCAGTTTATGGGCGGGAGTGAGGACAGATACGCAGTATTTT. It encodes CASSLWAGVRTDTQYF.

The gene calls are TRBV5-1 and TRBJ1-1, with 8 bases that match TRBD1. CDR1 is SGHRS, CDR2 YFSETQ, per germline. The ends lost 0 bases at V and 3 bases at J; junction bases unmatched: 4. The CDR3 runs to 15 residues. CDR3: CASSLEGQGDTEAFF. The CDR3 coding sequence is TGCGCCAGCAGCTTGGAAGGACAGGGTGACACTGAAGCTTTCTTT.

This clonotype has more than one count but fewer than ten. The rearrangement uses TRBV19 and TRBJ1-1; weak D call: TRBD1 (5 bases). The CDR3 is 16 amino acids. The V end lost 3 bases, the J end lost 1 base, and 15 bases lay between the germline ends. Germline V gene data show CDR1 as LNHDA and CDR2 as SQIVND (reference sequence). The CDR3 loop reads CASSIRSLRGNTEAFF. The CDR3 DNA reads TGTGCCAGTAGTATTAGGTCCCTAAGGGGGAACACTGAAGCTTTCTTT.

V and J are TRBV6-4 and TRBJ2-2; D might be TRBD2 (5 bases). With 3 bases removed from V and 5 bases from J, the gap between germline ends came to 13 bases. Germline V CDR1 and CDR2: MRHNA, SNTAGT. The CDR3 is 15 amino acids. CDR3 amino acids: CASSERAGPTGELFF. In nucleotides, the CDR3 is TGTGCCAGCAGTGAACGGGCGGGCCCGACCGGGGAGCTGTTTTTT.

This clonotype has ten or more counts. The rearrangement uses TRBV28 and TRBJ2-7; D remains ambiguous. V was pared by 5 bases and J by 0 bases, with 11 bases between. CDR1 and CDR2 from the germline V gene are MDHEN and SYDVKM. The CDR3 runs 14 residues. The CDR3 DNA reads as TGTGCCAGCAGTCCACCACAACCCTCCTACGAGCAGTACTTC. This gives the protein CASSPPQPSYEQYF.

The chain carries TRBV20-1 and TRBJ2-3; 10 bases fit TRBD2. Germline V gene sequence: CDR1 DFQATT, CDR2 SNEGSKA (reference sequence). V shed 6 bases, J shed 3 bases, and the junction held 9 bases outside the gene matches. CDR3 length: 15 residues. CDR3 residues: CSAPVASGRTDTQYF. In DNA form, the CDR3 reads TGCAGTGCCCCCGTAGCTAGCGGGAGAACAGATACGCAGTATTTT.

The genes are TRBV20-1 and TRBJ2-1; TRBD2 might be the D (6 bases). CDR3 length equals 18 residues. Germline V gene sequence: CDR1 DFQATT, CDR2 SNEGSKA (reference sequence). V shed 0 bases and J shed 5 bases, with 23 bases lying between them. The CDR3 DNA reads TGCAGTGCTAGAGATCTAGCCTCCGGGGACTGGTTAAACAATGAGCAGTTCTTC. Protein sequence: CSARDLASGDWLNNEQFF.

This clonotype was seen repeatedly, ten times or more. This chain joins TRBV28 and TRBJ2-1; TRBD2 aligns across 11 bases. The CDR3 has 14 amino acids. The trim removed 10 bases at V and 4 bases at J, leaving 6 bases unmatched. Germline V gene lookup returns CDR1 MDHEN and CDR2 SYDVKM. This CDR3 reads CATWGLAEYNEQFF. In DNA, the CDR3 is TGTGCCACCTGGGGACTAGCGGAATACAATGAGCAGTTCTTC.

The chain's CDR3 is CATSDRLAGSYNEQFF. CDR3 bases: TGTGCCACCAGTGACCGACTAGCGGGATCCTACAATGAGCAGTTCTTC. The chain joins TRBV24-1 to TRBJ2-1, with 11 bases fitting TRBD2. The germline V gene has CDR1 KGHDR and CDR2 SFDVKD. V trimming: 4 bases; J trimming: 1 base; junction bases outside the gene matches: 2. The CDR3 is 16 amino acids.

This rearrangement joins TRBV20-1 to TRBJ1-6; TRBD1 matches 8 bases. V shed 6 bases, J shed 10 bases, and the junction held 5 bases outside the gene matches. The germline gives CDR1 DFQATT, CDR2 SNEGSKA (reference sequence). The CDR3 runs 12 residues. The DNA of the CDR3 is TGCAGTGCGCCGACAGGGGCCTCACCCCTCCACTTT. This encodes CSAPTGASPLHF.

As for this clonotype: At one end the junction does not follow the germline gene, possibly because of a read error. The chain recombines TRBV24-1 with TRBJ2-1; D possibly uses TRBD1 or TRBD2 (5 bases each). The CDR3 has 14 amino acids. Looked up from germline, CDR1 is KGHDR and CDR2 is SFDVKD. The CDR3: CTTSDLNPGQGPFF. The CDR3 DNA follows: TGTACCACCAGTGATCTGAACCCCGGGCAGGGACCGTTCTTC.

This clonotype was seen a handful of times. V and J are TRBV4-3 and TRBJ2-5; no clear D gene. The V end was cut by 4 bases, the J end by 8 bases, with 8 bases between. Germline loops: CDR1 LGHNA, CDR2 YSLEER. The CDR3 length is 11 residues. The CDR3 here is CASSPPSTQYF. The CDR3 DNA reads TGCGCCAGCAGCCCCCCATCTACCCAGTACTTC.

The CDR3 protein is CASCLAGNTIYF. As DNA, the CDR3 is TGTGCCAGTTGTCTAGCTGGAAACACCATATATTTT. J is TRBJ1-3 and V is TRBV28; D gene unclear. Looked up from germline, CDR1 is MDHEN and CDR2 is SYDVKM. Trimming left V 9 bases short and J 2 bases short, with 8 bases between. This CDR3 comprises 12 residues.

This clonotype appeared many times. The CDR3 region is CASSLGTAQIQETQYF. In DNA, the CDR3 is TGTGCCAGCAGCTTAGGAACCGCACAGATCCAAGAGACCCAGTACTTC. The gene calls are TRBV7-9 and TRBJ2-5; D is ambiguous. Trimming took 1 base from V and 1 from J, leaving 13 bases between them. Germline loops: CDR1 SEHNR, CDR2 FQNEAQ (reference sequence). The CDR3 runs 16 residues.

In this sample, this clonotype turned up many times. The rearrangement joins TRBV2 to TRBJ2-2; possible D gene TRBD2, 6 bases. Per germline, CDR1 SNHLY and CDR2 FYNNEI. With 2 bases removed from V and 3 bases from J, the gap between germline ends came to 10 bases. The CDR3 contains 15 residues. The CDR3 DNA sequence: TGTGCCAGCAGTGAACTCGGGAGTTACACCGGGGAGCTGTTTTTT. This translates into CASSELGSYTGELFF. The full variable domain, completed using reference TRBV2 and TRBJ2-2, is EPEVTQTPSHQVTQMGQEVILRCVPISNHLYFYWYRQILGQKVEFLVSFYNNEISEKSEIFDDQFSVERPDGSNFTLKIRSTKLEDSAMYFCASSELGSYTGELFFGEGSRLTVL.